These 17 T cell receptor beta chains came from one sample sequenced in a study of spatial heterogeneity in lung cancer. Points from the study as a whole: Intratumoral expanded alpha and beta TCR counts were found to track tumor mutation counts.

Regarding time point: sample taken at primary tumor resection. The antigens for these receptors are not known. MiXCR, applied by TCRdb to the 5' RACE reads, yields one record per CDR3 protein. This table has approximately 20,000 distinct CDR3 sequences, under 3.5% appearing once. The sample consisted of lung tumor tissue, taken at surgery. All receptors derive from a male donor with early-stage non-small cell lung cancer.

Ten or more counts support this clonotype. This chain uses TRBV7-3 with TRBJ2-2; 9 bases align to TRBD1. V gave up 4 bases and J gave up 5 bases; unmatched junction bases: 2. This CDR3 region has 14 residues. Per the germline V gene, CDR1 is SGHTA and CDR2 is FQGTGA. The CDR3 reads CASSSGQGTGELFF. CDR3 nucleotide sequence: TGTGCCAGCAGCTCGGGACAGGGAACCGGGGAGCTGTTTTTT.

This clonotype has ten or more counts. V is TRBV6-5 and J is TRBJ2-7; 11 bases match TRBD2. Trimming took 2 bases from V and 4 from J; bases not matched to a gene: 4. Germline CDR1 and CDR2: MNHEY and SVGAGI. The CDR3 is 15 residues long. The CDR3 coding sequence is TGTGCCAGCAGTTACGGGACTAGCGGCTTATACGAGCAGTACTTC. This codes for CASSYGTSGLYEQYF.

There are many counts of this clonotype. The chain carries TRBV20-1 and TRBJ1-1; 7 nucleotides agree with TRBD1. Germline values: CDR1 DFQATT, CDR2 SNEGSKA (reference sequence). The CDR3 contains 14 residues. The J segment lost 4 bases and the V segment lost 1 base, leaving 6 bases of the junction unmatched. The CDR3 here is CSARGDSLSTEAFF. CDR3 sequence (DNA): TGCAGTGCTAGAGGGGACAGTTTGAGCACTGAAGCTTTCTTT.

This clonotype was observed many times. This chain links TRBV10-3 with TRBJ2-1; TRBD2 is a possible D gene (6 bases). The CDR3 loop spans 16 amino acids. V shed 2 bases and J shed 1 base, with 12 bases lying between them. CDR1 ENHRY and CDR2 SYGVKD come from the germline V gene. In DNA, the CDR3 is TGTGCCATCAGTGAGGCCCCGGGACTTTCCTACAATGAGCAGTTCTTC. The encoded protein is CAISEAPGLSYNEQFF.

This clonotype was observed at least ten times. J is TRBJ2-3 and V is TRBV4-3; no clear D gene. Germline CDR1 and CDR2: LGHNA and YSLEER. The CDR3 sequence is 12 residues long. V gave up 0 bases and J gave up 5 bases, with 3 bases separating them. This CDR3 reads CASSQDRDTQYF. DNA for the CDR3: TGCGCCAGCAGCCAAGATCGAGATACGCAGTATTTT.

This clonotype occurred many times. CDR3 loop: CASGTGGPNTEAFF. The CDR3 nucleotides read TGTGCTAGTGGTACCGGGGGGCCGAACACTGAAGCTTTCTTT. The chain joins TRBV12-5 to TRBJ1-1; D may be TRBD1 (6 bases). Trimming took 5 bases from V and 1 from J, leaving 11 bases between them. Germline values: CDR1 LGHNT, CDR2 FRNRAP. CDR3 length: 14 amino acids.

This clonotype was seen ten or more times. J is TRBJ1-1 and V is TRBV5-1; tentative D call: TRBD1 (5 bases). V was clipped by 4 bases and J by 7 bases, with 17 bases between them. Per germline, CDR1 SGHRS and CDR2 YFSETQ. There are 14 residues in the CDR3. This chain's CDR3 is CASSLGTARFEAFF. Written as DNA, the CDR3 is TGCGCCAGCAGCCTAGGGACTGCCCGGTTTGAAGCTTTCTTT. Full variable domain (remainder filled in from reference TRBV5-1 and TRBJ1-1): KAGVTQTPRYLIKTRGQQVTLSCSPISGHRSVSWYQQTPGQGLQFLFEYFSETQRNKGNFPGRFSGRQFSNSRSEMNVSTLELGDSALYLCASSLGTARFEAFFGQGTRLTVV.

In its sample, this clonotype is medium-sized (0.01 to 0.1%). The rearrangement links TRBV27 to TRBJ2-7; D is ambiguous. The CDR3 sequence is 18 residues long. V shed 2 bases and J shed 1 base, with 21 bases lying between them. CDR1 MNHEY and CDR2 SMNVEV come from the germline V gene (reference sequence). The CDR3 nucleotides read TGTGCCAGCAGTTTAAGGTCCGGCGGAATAGCTGGTTCCTACGAGCAGTACTTC. It specifies CASSLRSGGIAGSYEQYF.

The table lists this clonotype with many counts. The V and J genes are TRBV27 and TRBJ2-5, with D perhaps matching TRBD1 (6 bases). Trimming cost V 3 bases and J 5 bases, with 13 bases left between them. Germline CDR1 MNHEY, CDR2 SMNVEV (reference sequence). CDR3 length: 14 residues. CDR3 sequence: CASSFQGSFETQYF. The CDR3 nucleotides read TGTGCCAGCAGTTTTCAGGGGTCCTTCGAGACCCAGTACTTC.

This clonotype was detected many times. The chain combines TRBV7-9 with TRBJ2-2; D call uncertain. This CDR3 is built from 12 residues. Trimming stripped 1 base from V and 4 bases from J, with 1 base between. Per germline, CDR1 SEHNR and CDR2 FQNEAQ (reference sequence). Here the CDR3 reads CASSLVTGELFF. The CDR3 bases are TGTGCCAGCAGCTTAGTCACCGGGGAGCTGTTTTTT.

This clonotype showed up many times. In DNA form, the CDR3 reads TGTGCCAGCACCAAGACAGGGGTCACCTACGAGCAGTACTTC. It yields the protein CASTKTGVTYEQYF. V gene TRBV11-3 combines with J gene TRBJ2-7, with 8 bases matching TRBD1. V shed 7 bases and J 2 bases; nucleotides not matched to a gene: 7. From germline, CDR1 is SGHNT and CDR2 YENEEA. This CDR3 has 14 residues. Using reference TRBV11-3 and TRBJ2-7 for the parts outside the CDR3, the full variable domain is EAGVVQSPRYKIIEKKQPVAFWCNPISGHNTLYWYLQNLGQGPELLIRYENEEAVDDSQLPKDRFSAERLKGVDSTLKIQPAELGDSAVYLCASTKTGVTYEQYFGPGTRLTVT.

This clonotype appeared many times. The chain links TRBV19 to TRBJ2-7; D is perhaps TRBD1 or TRBD2 (5 bases each). V was clipped by 1 base and J by 6 bases, with 16 bases between them. CDR1 and CDR2 (germline): LNHDA, SQIVND (reference sequence). The CDR3 has 15 residues. In DNA, the CDR3 is TGTGCCAGTAGTATAGGGACATCCCAAACTAGCGAGCAGTACTTC. Translating it yields CASSIGTSQTSEQYF.

This clonotype was counted many times. The V gene is TRBV5-1, the J gene TRBJ2-7; 9 nucleotides line up with TRBD2. After removal of 4 bases from V and 2 bases from J, the junction contained 7 bases not matched to a gene. Germline CDR1 and CDR2: SGHRS and YFSETQ. The CDR3 runs to 15 residues. In DNA form, the CDR3 reads TGCGCCAGCAGCGCGGCCGGGACTAGCACCTACGAGCAGTACTTC. Translation: CASSAAGTSTYEQYF.

This clonotype was seen repeatedly, ten times or more. The chain couples TRBV7-6 to TRBJ2-1; a possible D gene is TRBD1 (5 bases). V was pared by 5 bases and J by 2 bases, with 7 bases between. CDR1 and CDR2 from the germline V gene are SGHVS and FNYEAQ. The CDR3 runs 13 residues. CDR3 region: CASSPGTYNEQFF. The DNA for the CDR3 is TGTGCCAGCAGCCCAGGGACCTACAATGAGCAGTTCTTC.

At least ten counts were recorded for this clonotype. The J gene is TRBJ1-5, the V gene TRBV20-1, with TRBD1 matching 8 bases. Per the germline V gene, CDR1 is DFQATT and CDR2 is SNEGSKA (reference sequence). V was clipped by 0 bases and J by 5 bases; unmatched bases: 15. This CDR3 has 18 amino acids. The CDR3 DNA reads as TGCAGTGCTAGAGATCTGGACAGGGAGAACTTCGTAGATCAGCCCCAGCATTTT. Translated: CSARDLDRENFVDQPQHF.

This clonotype was seen at least ten times. J is TRBJ2-3 and V is TRBV9; D is possibly TRBD1 (6 bases). V lost 4 bases and J 0 bases, leaving 21 bases between the germline ends. The CDR3 spans 18 residues. The V gene's germline CDR1 is SGDLS and CDR2 YYNGEE. The chain's CDR3 is CASSPRWGTTSSTDTQYF. The CDR3 DNA is TGTGCCAGCAGCCCGAGATGGGGGACAACATCTAGCACAGATACGCAGTATTTT. The entire variable domain, with the rest obtained from reference TRBV9 and TRBJ2-3, is as follows: DSGVTQTPKHLITATGQRVTLRCSPRSGDLSVYWYQQSLDQGLQFLIQYYNGEERAKGNILERFSAQQFPDLHSELNLSSLELGDSALYFCASSPRWGTTSSTDTQYFGPGTRLTVL.

This clonotype was observed many times. V is TRBV12-3 or TRBV12-4 and J is TRBJ2-2; 7 nucleotides match TRBD1. The CDR3 is made up of 18 amino acids. Losses at the gene ends were 3 bases for V and 6 bases for J; bases not matched to a gene: 16. The DNA of the CDR3 is TGTGCCAGCAGTTTTCTCGGGAAAGGGGGCGCCCCTGCCGGGGAGCTGTTTTTT. Translating it yields CASSFLGKGGAPAGELFF.